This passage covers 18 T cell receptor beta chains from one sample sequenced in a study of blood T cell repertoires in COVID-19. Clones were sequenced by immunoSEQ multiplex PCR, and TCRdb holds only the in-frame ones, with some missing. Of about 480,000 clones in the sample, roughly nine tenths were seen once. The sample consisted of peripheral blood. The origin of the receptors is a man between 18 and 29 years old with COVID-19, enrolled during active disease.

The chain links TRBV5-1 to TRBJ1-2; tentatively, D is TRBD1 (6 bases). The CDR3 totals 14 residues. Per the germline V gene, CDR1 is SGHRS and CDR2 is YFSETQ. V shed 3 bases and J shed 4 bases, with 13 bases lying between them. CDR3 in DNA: TGCGCCAGCAGCTCATGGGGGCAGACCTATGGCTACACCTTC. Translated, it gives CASSSWGQTYGYTF.

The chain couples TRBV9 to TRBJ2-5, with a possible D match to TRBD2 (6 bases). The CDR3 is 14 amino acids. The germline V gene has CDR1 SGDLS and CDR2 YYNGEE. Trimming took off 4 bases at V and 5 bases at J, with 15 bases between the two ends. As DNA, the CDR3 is TGTGCCAGCAGCAATCGGGAGACGGGGGAGACCCAGTACTTC. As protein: CASSNRETGETQYF.

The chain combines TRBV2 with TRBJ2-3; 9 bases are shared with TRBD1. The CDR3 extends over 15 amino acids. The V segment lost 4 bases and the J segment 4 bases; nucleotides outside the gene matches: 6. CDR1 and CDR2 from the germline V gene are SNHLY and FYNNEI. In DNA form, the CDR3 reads TGTGCCAGCAGTGTTAAAACAGGGGGCTCAGATACGCAGTATTTT. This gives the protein CASSVKTGGSDTQYF.

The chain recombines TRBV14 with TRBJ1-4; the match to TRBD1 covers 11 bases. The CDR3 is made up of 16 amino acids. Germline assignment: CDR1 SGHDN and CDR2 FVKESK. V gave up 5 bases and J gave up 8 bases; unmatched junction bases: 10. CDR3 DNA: TGTGCCAGCAGCTCTCGACCCCGGGACAGGGGGGAAAAACTGTTTTTT. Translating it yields CASSSRPRDRGEKLFF.

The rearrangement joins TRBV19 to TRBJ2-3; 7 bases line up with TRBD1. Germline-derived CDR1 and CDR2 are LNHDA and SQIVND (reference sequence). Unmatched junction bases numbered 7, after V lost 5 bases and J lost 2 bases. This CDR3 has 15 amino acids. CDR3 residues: CASSERDSHTDTQYF. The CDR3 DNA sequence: TGTGCCAGTAGTGAAAGGGACAGCCACACAGATACGCAGTATTTT.

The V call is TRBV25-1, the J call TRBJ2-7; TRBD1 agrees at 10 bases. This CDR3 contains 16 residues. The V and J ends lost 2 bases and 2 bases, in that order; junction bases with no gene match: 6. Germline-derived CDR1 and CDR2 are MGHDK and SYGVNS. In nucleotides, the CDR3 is TGTGCCAGCAGTGAAAGAAGAGGACAGGGGGCCTACGAGCAGTACTTC. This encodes CASSERRGQGAYEQYF.

CDR3 DNA sequence: TGCGCCAGCAGCCAAGACGTCATCGCTAGCGGGGCAGAGACCCAGTACTTC. The encoded protein is CASSQDVIASGAETQYF. V gene TRBV4-1 combines with J gene TRBJ2-5; 9 nucleotides line up with TRBD2. Unmatched junction bases numbered 9, after V lost 0 bases and J lost 4 bases. In germline, CDR1 is MGHRA, CDR2 YSYEKL. The CDR3 totals 17 residues.

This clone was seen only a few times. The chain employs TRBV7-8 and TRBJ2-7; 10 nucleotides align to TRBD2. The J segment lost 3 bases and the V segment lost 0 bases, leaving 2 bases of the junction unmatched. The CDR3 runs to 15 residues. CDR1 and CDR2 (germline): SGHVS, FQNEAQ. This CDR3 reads CASSLASGGYYEQYF. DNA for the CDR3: TGTGCCAGCAGCTTAGCTAGCGGGGGGTACTACGAGCAGTACTTC.

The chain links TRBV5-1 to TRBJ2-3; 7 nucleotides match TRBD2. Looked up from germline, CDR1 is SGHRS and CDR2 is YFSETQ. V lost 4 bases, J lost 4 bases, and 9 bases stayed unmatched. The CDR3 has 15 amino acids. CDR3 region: CASSIAGRSADTQYF. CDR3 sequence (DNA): TGCGCCAGCAGCATAGCGGGTAGAAGCGCAGATACGCAGTATTTT.

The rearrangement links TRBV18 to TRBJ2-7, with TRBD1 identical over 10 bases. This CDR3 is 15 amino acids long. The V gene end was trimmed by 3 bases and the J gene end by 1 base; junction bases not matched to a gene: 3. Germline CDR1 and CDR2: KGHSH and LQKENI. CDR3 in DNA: TGTGCCAGCTCACCCCGGGACAGGGGATCCTACGAGCAGTACTTC. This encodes CASSPRDRGSYEQYF.

The CDR3 DNA is TGTGCCAGCAGCTGGGGGAGGGATACGCAGTATTTT. Translating it yields CASSWGRDTQYF. V gene TRBV5-6 combines with J gene TRBJ2-3, with D possibly being TRBD2 (6 bases). Germline V gene data show CDR1 as SGHDT and CDR2 as YYEEEE. The CDR3 contains 12 residues. V lost 3 bases and J 6 bases, leaving 8 bases between the germline ends.

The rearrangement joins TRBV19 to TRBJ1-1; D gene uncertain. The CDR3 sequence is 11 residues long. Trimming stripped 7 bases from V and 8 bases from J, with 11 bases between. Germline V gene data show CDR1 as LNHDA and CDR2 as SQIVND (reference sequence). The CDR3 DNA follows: TGTGCCAGTAAGAGCACCCTGGAAGCTTTCTTT. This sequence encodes CASKSTLEAFF.

CDR3 region: CASSLSVSGKHEQFF. The DNA for the CDR3 is TGTGCCAGCAGCCTTTCCGTGAGCGGGAAGCATGAGCAGTTCTTC. This chain links TRBV7-2 with TRBJ2-1; TRBD2 matches 7 bases. Per germline, CDR1 SGHTA and CDR2 FQGNSA. V dropped 5 bases and J dropped 8; count of bases not matched to a gene: 12. CDR3 length equals 15 residues.

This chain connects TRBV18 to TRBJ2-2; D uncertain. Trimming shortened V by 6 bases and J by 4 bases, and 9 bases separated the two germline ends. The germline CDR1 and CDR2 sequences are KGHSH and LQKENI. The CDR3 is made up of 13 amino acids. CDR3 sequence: CASSLDITGELFF. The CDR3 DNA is TGTGCCAGCTCTCTCGACATCACCGGGGAGCTGTTTTTT.

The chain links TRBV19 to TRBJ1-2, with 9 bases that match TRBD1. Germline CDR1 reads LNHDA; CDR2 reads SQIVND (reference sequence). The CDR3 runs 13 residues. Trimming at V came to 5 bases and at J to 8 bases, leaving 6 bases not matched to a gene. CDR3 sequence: CASSAQGAQGYTF. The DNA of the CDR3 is TGTGCCAGTAGTGCACAGGGGGCGCAAGGCTACACCTTC.

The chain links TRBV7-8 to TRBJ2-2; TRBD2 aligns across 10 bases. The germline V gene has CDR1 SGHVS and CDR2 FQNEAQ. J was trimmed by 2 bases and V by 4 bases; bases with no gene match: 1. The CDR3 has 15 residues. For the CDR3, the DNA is TGTGCCAGCAGCTCTAGCGGGAGAAACACCGGGGAGCTGTTTTTT. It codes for CASSSSGRNTGELFF.

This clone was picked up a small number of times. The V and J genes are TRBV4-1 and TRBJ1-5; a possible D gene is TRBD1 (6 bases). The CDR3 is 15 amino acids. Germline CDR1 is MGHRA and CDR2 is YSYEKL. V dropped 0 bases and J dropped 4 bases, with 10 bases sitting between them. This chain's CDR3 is CASSQDVQGNQPQHF. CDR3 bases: TGCGCCAGCAGCCAAGACGTTCAGGGGAATCAGCCCCAGCATTTT.

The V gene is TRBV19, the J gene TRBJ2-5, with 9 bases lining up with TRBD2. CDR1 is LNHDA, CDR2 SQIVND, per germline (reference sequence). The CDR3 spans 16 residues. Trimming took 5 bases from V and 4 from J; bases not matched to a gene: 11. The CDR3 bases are TGTGCCAGTAGTTCCGGGGGTCTAGCGGGAACAGAGACCCAGTACTTC. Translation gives CASSSGGLAGTETQYF.